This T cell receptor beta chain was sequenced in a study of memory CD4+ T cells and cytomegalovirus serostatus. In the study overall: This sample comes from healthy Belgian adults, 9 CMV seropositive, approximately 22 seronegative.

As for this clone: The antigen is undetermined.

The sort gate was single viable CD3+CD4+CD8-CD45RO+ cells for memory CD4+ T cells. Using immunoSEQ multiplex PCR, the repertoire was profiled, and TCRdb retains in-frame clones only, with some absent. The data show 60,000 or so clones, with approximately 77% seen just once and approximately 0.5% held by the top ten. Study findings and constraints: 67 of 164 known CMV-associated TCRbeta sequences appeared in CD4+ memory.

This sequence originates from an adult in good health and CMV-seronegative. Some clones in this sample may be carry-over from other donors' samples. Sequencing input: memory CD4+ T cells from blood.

CDR3 DNA: TGTGCCAGCAGCTTATCACGGTCGGCTAATGAAAAACTGTTTTTT. Its protein product is CASSLSRSANEKLFF. The rearrangement links TRBV11-2 to TRBJ1-4; no clear D. CDR3 length: 15 amino acids. V was trimmed by 2 bases and J by 3 bases, leaving 10 bases between them. The germline CDR1 and CDR2 sequences are SGHAT and FQNNGV.